The T cell receptor beta chain described here comes from a study of shared clonotypes between healthy human individuals. Study results and caveats: Among the subsets, naive ones generally showed larger estimated richness than memory ones.

To note about this clone: Its antigen is undetermined.

Each PCR replicate from the sorted subsets contained about 200 ng DNA, which is 25,000 to 30,000 T cell genomes. Assay used: immunoSEQ multiplex PCR; TCRdb lists only in-frame clones, some missing. The table lists over 95,000 clones, around 65% of them singletons. The CDR3 extends over 13 amino acids. Germline CDR1 is SQVTM and CDR2 is ANQGSEA. Trimming took 6 bases from V and 0 from J, leaving 11 bases between them. This receptor was identified in a woman aged 30 to 39 in good health. Sequenced input: memory CD8+ T cells sorted from blood. Subset: CD45RO+ cells pooled with CCR7-negative TemRA cells. The chain carries TRBV29-1 and TRBJ1-2; no clear D gene. DNA of the CDR3: TGCAGCGTCTGGGCAGGAGCTAACTATGGCTACACCTTC. Translating it yields CSVWAGANYGYTF.